These T cell receptor beta chains were read from a single sample in a study of patients and donors after allogeneic stem cell transplantation. TCRdb redid the calling of the RT-PCR reads with MiXCR, one entry per CDR3 protein. The profile shows 20,000 to 30,000 distinct CDR3 sequences, over 7% of them singletons. What was sequenced was blood, either unsorted or a sorted T cell fraction (not recorded which). The receptors here all came from a human donor who was either an allogeneic HSCT recipient or a stem cell or donor lymphocyte infusion donor (not recorded which). It is not recorded whose cells these are; they may come from a transplant donor. CDR3s include the opening cysteine and the closing phenylalanine or tryptophan. A D gene is named only where the DNA matches it firmly. Part of the rows lack a size; the others show once, few, many or a class for expanded clones.

j_call v_call clone_size d_call cdr3_aa cdr3_nt
TRBJ2-5 TRBV14 - - CASSQGTGLETQYF TGTGCCAGCAGCCAAGGTACAGGGTTAGAGACCCAGTACTTC
TRBJ2-7 TRBV7-6 many - CASGWASEYEQYF TGTGCCAGCGGTTGGGCTAGCGAATACGAGCAGTACTTC
TRBJ2-4 TRBV15 many TRBD1 CATSRTGEAKNIQYF TGTGCCACCAGCCGAACAGGGGAAGCCAAAAACATTCAGTACTTC
TRBJ1-4 TRBV4-1 once TRBD1 CASSQDPSMEGAQANEKLFF TGCGCCAGCAGCCAAGACCCTTCGATGGAGGGGGCGCAGGCTAATGAAAAACTGTTTTTT
TRBJ1-2 TRBV9 many - CASSATGRNYGYTF TGTGCCAGCAGCGCCACTGGACGGAACTATGGCTACACCTTC
TRBJ2-1 TRBV5-5 many TRBD2 CASSLGVGGSYNEQFF TGTGCCAGCAGCTTGGGGGTGGGGGGGTCCTACAATGAGCAGTTCTTC
TRBJ1-2 TRBV6-1 many TRBD1 CASRDRVQGNYGYTF TGTGCCAGCAGAGACAGGGTTCAGGGAAACTATGGCTACACCTTC
TRBJ2-1 TRBV5-1 many - CASSLWWSSYNEQFF TGCGCCAGCAGCTTGTGGTGGAGCTCCTACAATGAGCAGTTCTTC
TRBJ1-2 TRBV9 many - CASSALSRQRGYTF TGTGCCAGCAGCGCCCTCTCGCGACAGCGCGGCTACACCTTC
TRBJ2-1 TRBV27 - TRBD2 CASSFPGTSYNEQFF TGTGCCAGCAGTTTCCCCGGGACTAGCTACAATGAGCAGTTCTTC
TRBJ1-2 TRBV12-3/TRBV12-4 many TRBD1 CASSSEVSGTGSYGYTF TGTGCCAGCAGTTCCGAAGTATCCGGGACAGGGTCCTATGGCTACACCTTC
TRBJ1-2 TRBV19 - - CASSYTGTAVNYGYTF TGTGCCAGTAGCTACACGGGAACAGCTGTAAACTATGGCTACACCTTC
TRBJ1-6 TRBV5-1 - - CASSFEGGRSPLHF TGCGCCAGCAGCTTTGAAGGGGGTCGATCACCCCTCCACTTT
TRBJ1-4 TRBV5-1 many TRBD1 CASSPGTGGEKLFF TGCGCCAGCAGCCCGGGGACAGGTGGAGAAAAACTGTTTTTT
TRBJ1-2 TRBV7-9 many TRBD1 CASSSAGQGRVYGYTF TGTGCCAGCAGCTCCGCTGGACAGGGTAGGGTCTATGGCTACACCTTC
TRBJ2-5 TRBV28 many - CASSLLQETQYF TGTGCCAGCAGTTTATTACAAGAGACCCAGTACTTC
TRBJ1-5 TRBV20-1 - - CSARGDLGGQPQHF TGCAGTGCTAGAGGAGACCTCGGGGGGCAGCCCCAGCATTTT
TRBJ2-7 TRBV7-9 many TRBD2 CASSAGGYEQYF TGTGCCAGCAGCGCGGGGGGCTACGAGCAGTACTTC
TRBJ2-7 TRBV9 - - CASSERWGAERYEQYF TGTGCCAGCAGCGAGAGGTGGGGAGCGGAAAGGTACGAGCAGTACTTC
TRBJ2-7 TRBV7-9 medium-sized - CASSFSYGEQYF TGTGCCAGCAGCTTCAGCTACGGCGAGCAGTACTTC
TRBJ1-5 TRBV18 many - CASSPRRVGVPGGAQRNQPQHF TGTGCCAGCTCACCACGACGGGTAGGGGTCCCGGGAGGGGCGCAGCGCAATCAGCCCCAGCATTTT
TRBJ1-2 TRBV20-1 many TRBD1 CSAPGTAYGYTF TGCAGTGCACCCGGGACAGCCTATGGCTACACCTTC
TRBJ2-1 TRBV9 few - CASSASYRSSYNEQFF TGTGCCAGCAGCGCATCCTACCGGAGCTCCTACAATGAGCAGTTCTTC
TRBJ2-3 TRBV7-2 many TRBD2 CASSLSGAGGTDTQYF TGTGCCAGCAGCTTAAGCGGGGCGGGGGGCACAGATACGCAGTATTTT
TRBJ1-5 TRBV19 many - CASRRSDTGNQPQHF TGTGCCAGTAGGAGGTCAGACACTGGAAATCAGCCCCAGCATTTT
TRBJ2-5 TRBV5-1 many - CASSKMAAQGETQYF TGCGCCAGCAGCAAAATGGCCGCTCAGGGGGAGACCCAGTACTTC
TRBJ1-1 TRBV7-9 few - CASSLALWAEAFF TGTGCCAGCAGCTTAGCGCTATGGGCTGAAGCTTTCTTT
TRBJ1-1 TRBV5-1 many - CASSPPLRSTEAFF TGCGCCAGCAGCCCCCCTCTACGGAGCACTGAAGCTTTCTTT
TRBJ2-3 TRBV7-2 many TRBD2 CASSPSIAGGTDTQYF TGTGCCAGCAGCCCTAGTATAGCGGGTGGGACAGATACGCAGTATTTT
TRBJ2-1 TRBV7-2 - TRBD1 CASSLDRTGVHEQFF TGTGCCAGCAGCTTAGATAGGACAGGGGTGCATGAGCAGTTCTTC
TRBJ1-2 TRBV2 few - CASSEYTATGYTF TGTGCCAGCAGTGAGTACACAGCCACGGGCTACACCTTC
TRBJ2-1 TRBV15 many TRBD2 CATSRASGSSYNEQFF TGTGCCACCAGCAGAGCCAGCGGGAGCTCCTACAATGAGCAGTTCTTC
TRBJ2-1 TRBV6-5 few - CASSSPAASTDEQFF TGTGCCAGCAGTTCTCCGGCGGCCAGCACAGATGAGCAGTTCTTC
TRBJ2-6 TRBV5-5 few - CASSLASGANVLTF TGTGCCAGCAGCTTGGCGTCTGGGGCCAACGTCCTGACTTTC
TRBJ1-6 TRBV1 - - CTSSHTPTNSPLHF TGCACCAGCAGCCACACACCCACGAATTCACCCCTCCACTTT
TRBJ1-1 TRBV11-1 - TRBD1 CASSPIPRTGDKRMNTEAFF TGTGCCAGCAGTCCCATTCCCCGTACAGGGGACAAACGGATGAACACTGAAGCTTTCTTT
TRBJ2-7 TRBV10-3 many TRBD1 CAISETGTGGFDEQYF TGTGCCATCAGTGAAACTGGGACAGGGGGCTTCGACGAGCAGTACTTC